The rows below give T cell receptor beta chains drawn from one sample of a study of cytomegalovirus exposure and HLA in healthy donors. Assay used: immunoSEQ multiplex PCR; TCRdb lists only in-frame clones, some missing. The sample lists approximately 90,000 clones; about 80% were seen once. The sample taken for sequencing was PBMCs. The receptor set was obtained from a male donor in good health and CMV-seronegative. Both conserved end residues are part of each CDR3. D genes are given only for firm matches. Expanded clones get a size class; other rows say once, few or many, or leave the size out.

TRBV18	TRBD1	TRBJ2-3	few	CASSPDRVTDTQYF	TGTGCCAGCTCACCAGACAGGGTGACAGATACGCAGTATTTT
TRBV4-3	TRBD2	TRBJ2-7	-	CASSQVRTGGDSSYEQYF	TGCGCCAGCAGCCAAGTTAGGACGGGAGGTGATAGCTCCTACGAGCAGTACTTC
TRBV4-3	TRBD2	TRBJ2-7	-	CASSQDFQREILGSYEQYF	TGCGCCAGCAGCCAAGATTTTCAGCGGGAGATATTAGGCTCCTACGAGCAGTACTTC
TRBV9	TRBD1	TRBJ1-4	-	CASSYEPGGTATNEKLFF	TGTGCCAGCAGCTATGAGCCAGGGGGTACTGCAACTAATGAAAAACTGTTTTTT
TRBV27	-	TRBJ1-2	-	CASSFRAGGRDNYGYTF	TGTGCCAGCAGTTTCAGGGCCGGGGGGCGCGATAACTATGGCTACACCTTC
TRBV5-1	-	TRBJ1-1	-	CASSLNNMNTEAFF	TGCGCCAGCAGCTTGAACAACATGAACACTGAAGCTTTCTTT
TRBV19	-	TRBJ2-1	-	CASRPRGGNEQFF	TGTGCCAGCCGACCCAGGGGTGGCAATGAGCAGTTCTTC
TRBV27	TRBD1	TRBJ2-5	-	CASSFPGQGYF	TGTGCCAGCAGTTTCCCCGGACAGGGTTACTTC
TRBV27	-	TRBJ1-5	-	CASSPIQSPNQPQHF	TGTGCCAGCAGTCCTATACAGTCACCCAATCAGCCCCAGCATTTT
TRBV10-3	-	TRBJ1-1	-	CAISEIRTLRNTEAFF	TGTGCCATCAGTGAAATCCGCACCCTTAGGAACACTGAAGCTTTCTTT
TRBV7-9	-	TRBJ2-2	once	CSSSLYQDYNTGELFF	TGTTCCAGCAGCTTATACCAGGATTATAACACCGGGGAGCTGTTTTTT